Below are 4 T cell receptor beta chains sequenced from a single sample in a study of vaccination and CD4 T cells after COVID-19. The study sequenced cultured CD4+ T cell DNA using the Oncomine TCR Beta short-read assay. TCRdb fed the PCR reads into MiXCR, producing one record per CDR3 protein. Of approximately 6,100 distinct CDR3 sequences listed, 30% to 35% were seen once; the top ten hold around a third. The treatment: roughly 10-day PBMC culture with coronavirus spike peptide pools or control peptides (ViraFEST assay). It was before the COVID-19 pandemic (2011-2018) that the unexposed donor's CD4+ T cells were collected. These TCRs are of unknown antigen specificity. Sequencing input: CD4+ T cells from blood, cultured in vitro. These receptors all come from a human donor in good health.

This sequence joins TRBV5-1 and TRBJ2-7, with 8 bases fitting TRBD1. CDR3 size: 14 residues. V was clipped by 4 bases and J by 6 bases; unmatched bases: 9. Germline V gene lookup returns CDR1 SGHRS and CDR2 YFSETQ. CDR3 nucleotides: TGCGCCAGCAGCCAGGACAGGGAGTTAGTCGAGCAGTACTTC. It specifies CASSQDRELVEQYF. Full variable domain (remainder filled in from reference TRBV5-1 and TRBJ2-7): KAGVTQTPRYLIKTRGQQVTLSCSPISGHRSVSWYQQTPGQGLQFLFEYFSETQRNKGNFPGRFSGRQFSNSRSEMNVSTLELGDSALYLCASSQDRELVEQYFGPGTRLTVT.

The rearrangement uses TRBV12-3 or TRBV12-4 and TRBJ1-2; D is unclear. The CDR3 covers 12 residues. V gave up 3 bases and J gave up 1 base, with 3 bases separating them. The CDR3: CASSFNNYGYTF. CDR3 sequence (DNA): TGTGCCAGCAGTTTTAATAACTATGGCTACACCTTC.

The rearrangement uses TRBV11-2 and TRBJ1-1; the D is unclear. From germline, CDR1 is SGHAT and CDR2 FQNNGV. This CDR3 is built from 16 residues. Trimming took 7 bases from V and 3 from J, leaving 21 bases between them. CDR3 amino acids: CASILPRQWEDTEAFF. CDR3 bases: TGTGCCAGCATCCTTCCGAGGCAGTGGGAAGACACTGAAGCTTTCTTT. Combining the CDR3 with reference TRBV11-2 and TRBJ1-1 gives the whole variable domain EAGVAQSPRYKIIEKRQSVAFWCNPISGHATLYWYQQILGQGPKLLIQFQNNGVVDDSQLPKDRFSAERLKGVDSTLKIQPAKLEDSAVYLCASILPRQWEDTEAFFGQGTRLTVV.

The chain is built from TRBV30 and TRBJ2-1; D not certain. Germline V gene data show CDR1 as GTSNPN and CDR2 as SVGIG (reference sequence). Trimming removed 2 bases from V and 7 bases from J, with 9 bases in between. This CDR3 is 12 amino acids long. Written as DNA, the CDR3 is TGTGCCTGGAGTTCGGTTAGGAATGAGCAGTTCTTC. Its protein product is CAWSSVRNEQFF.